This TCR beta chain was identified in a study of T cells in Graves' hyperthyroidism and ophthalmopathy. Between the trimmed V and J ends, which lost 4 bases and 0 bases, there was a span of 11 bases. The CDR3 has 15 amino acids. CDR1 is SGHDN, CDR2 FVKESK, per germline. From RNA transcripts, TCR beta CDR3 regions were amplified. HTBI primers were used for first-round RT-PCR of the TCR CDR3. TCRdb reprocessed the multiplex PCR reads with MiXCR, giving one entry per CDR3 protein. This table has 550,000 to 800,000 distinct CDR3 sequences, 15% to 20% appearing once. If no ophthalmopathy progression occurred within 18 months, Graves' hyperthyroidism was stable. Isolation of PBMCs was performed on about 10 ml fresh peripheral blood. This clonotype has more than one count but fewer than ten.

This sequence joins TRBV14 and TRBJ2-3, with D uncertain. Material: blood. The sequence came from a man in his fifties or sixties with Graves' hyperthyroidism. CDR3 amino acids: CASSRDWASTDTQYF. CDR3 sequence (DNA): TGTGCCAGCAGCCGAGATTGGGCTAGCACAGATACGCAGTATTTT. The variable domain in full, with the rest retrieved from reference TRBV14 and TRBJ2-3, is EAGVTQFPSHSVIEKGQTVTLRCDPISGHDNLYWYRRVMGKEIKFLLHFVKESKQDESGMPNNRFLAERTGGTYSTLKVQPAELEDSGVYFCASSRDWASTDTQYFGPGTRLTVL.